These 26 T cell receptor beta chains came from one sample sequenced in a study (dated by TCRdb to the mid-2010s). Libraries were constructed by 5' RACE. The sample was run on an Illumina MiSeq. TCRdb reprocessing: public reads trimmed at Q25 with fastp, clones called with MiXCR, in-frame beta chains kept. Here each entry gathers all rows of one CDR3 protein and keeps the most common genes and DNA. In this sample the table shows about 6,000 distinct CDR3 sequences, approximately 59% of which occur a single time. Jointly, the top ten make up roughly an eighth of the sample. Sequencing was done on a sample of naive CD4+ T cells sorted from blood. The meaning of the sample's cell subset or site label: naive CD4+ T cells, CD4+CD45RA+CD25-. All receptors derive from a female donor with breast cancer.

This clonotype came up a few times. The chain combines TRBV30 with TRBJ1-1; D unresolved. The V end was cut by 5 bases, the J end by 2 bases, with 9 bases between. Germline V gene sequence: CDR1 GTSNPN, CDR2 SVGIG (reference sequence). The CDR3 length is 12 residues. CDR3 protein: CAWASTNTEAFF. The CDR3 DNA sequence: TGTGCCTGGGCGAGCACAAACACTGAAGCTTTCTTT.

V is TRBV4-3 and J is TRBJ1-3, with D maybe TRBD1 (6 bases). CDR1 is LGHNA and CDR2 is YSLEER in the germline V gene. V was pared by 4 bases and J by 2 bases, with 9 bases between. The CDR3 consists of 14 residues. The CDR3: CASSLTGTGNTIYF. The CDR3 bases are TGCGCCAGCAGCCTAACAGGGACTGGAAACACCATATATTTT.

This clonotype has just one count. The chain joins TRBV7-9 to TRBJ2-5; no definite D call. The CDR3 has 16 residues. V lost 0 bases, J lost 3 bases, and 14 bases lay in between. Germline values: CDR1 SEHNR, CDR2 FQNEAQ (reference sequence). In DNA, the CDR3 is TGTGCCAGCAGCTTAGCGATCCGGGTTGGCAAAGAGACCCAGTACTTC. It is translated as CASSLAIRVGKETQYF. Filled out from reference TRBV7-9 and TRBJ2-5, the complete variable domain reads DTGVSQNPRHKITKRGQNVTFRCDPISEHNRLYWYRQTLGQGPEFLTYFQNEAQLEKSRLLSDRFSAERPKGSFSTLEIQRTEQGDSAMYLCASSLAIRVGKETQYFGPGTRLLVL.

The CDR3 protein is CASSSGGGANVLTF. CDR3 coding DNA: TGTGCCAGCAGCTCCGGTGGGGGGGCCAACGTCCTGACTTTC. The chain combines TRBV7-3 with TRBJ2-6, with D unresolved. The ends were cut back, 4 bases at V and 4 bases at J, with 8 bases in the middle. This CDR3 has 14 amino acids. Germline V gene sequence: CDR1 SGHTA, CDR2 FQGTGA.

The rearrangement uses TRBV29-1 and TRBJ2-3, with TRBD1 matching 10 bases. Losses at the gene ends were 1 base for V and 0 bases for J; bases not matched to a gene: 1. The CDR3 has 15 residues. Germline loops: CDR1 SQVTM, CDR2 ANQGSEA. DNA of the CDR3: TGCAGCGTTGAAGGACAGGGGGCTAGCACAGATACGCAGTATTTT. This encodes CSVEGQGASTDTQYF.

This sequence joins TRBV20-1 and TRBJ1-5, with D perhaps matching TRBD1 (6 bases). Trimming shortened V by 5 bases and J by 6 bases, and 11 bases separated the two germline ends. This CDR3 is built from 12 residues. Germline V gives CDR1 DFQATT, CDR2 SNEGSKA (reference sequence). This CDR3 is CSAQDRFQPQHF. Written as DNA, the CDR3 is TGCAGTGCTCAAGACAGGTTTCAGCCCCAGCATTTT.

The chain uses TRBV5-1 and TRBJ2-7; D is ambiguous. The CDR3 extends over 12 amino acids. Trimming took 5 bases from V and 3 from J, leaving 9 bases between them. The germline V gene has CDR1 SGHRS and CDR2 YFSETQ. CDR3 residues: CASSGVIYEQYF. Written as DNA, the CDR3 is TGCGCCAGCAGTGGAGTAATCTACGAGCAGTACTTC.

This clonotype was counted only a few times. J is TRBJ2-3 and V is TRBV13; 14 bases align to TRBD2. The germline V gene has CDR1 PRHDT and CDR2 FYEKMQ (reference sequence). The V and J ends lost 7 bases and 3 bases, in that order; junction bases with no gene match: 9. The CDR3 length is 17 residues. The CDR3 spells CASTLLRLAGGTDTQYF. CDR3 sequence (DNA): TGTGCCAGCACTCTACTCCGACTAGCGGGAGGGACAGATACGCAGTATTTT.

The chain combines TRBV20-1 with TRBJ2-7, with D possibly matching TRBD2 (6 bases). Trimming cost V 5 bases and J 6 bases, with 23 bases left between them. Germline V gives CDR1 DFQATT, CDR2 SNEGSKA (reference sequence). The CDR3 covers 15 residues. The CDR3 DNA reads as TGCAGTGCTGGCATTGTGGGAGGCTTTGGGGGCGAGCAGTACTTC. Its protein product is CSAGIVGGFGGEQYF.

The chain employs TRBV28 and TRBJ2-1, with a possible D match to TRBD1 (5 bases). The J call may be incorrect, as the DNA end agrees better with TRBJ2-5. From germline, CDR1 is MDHEN and CDR2 SYDVKM. The CDR3 spans 13 residues. Written as DNA, the CDR3 is TGTGCCAGCAGTTTATCAGGGTCTGAGACCCAGTACTTC. Amino acids: CASSLSGSETQYF.

The CDR3 protein is CASSLGSSRGQYF. DNA for the CDR3: TGTGCCAGCAGCTTAGGAAGTTCAAGGGGCCAGTACTTC. This chain links TRBV7-2 with TRBJ2-5; a possible D gene is TRBD1 (5 bases). CDR3 length: 13 amino acids. Germline CDR1 and CDR2: SGHTA and FQGNSA. V lost 1 base and J lost 10, with 13 bases in between.

The rearrangement uses TRBV20-1 and TRBJ2-5; perhaps TRBD1 as D (5 bases). Germline V lookup: CDR1 DFQATT, CDR2 SNEGSKA (reference sequence). Trimming took off 4 bases at V and 1 base at J, with 10 bases between the two ends. The CDR3 runs to 13 residues. In DNA form, the CDR3 reads TGCAGTGCTACACAGGAGATCCAAGAGACCCAGTACTTC. Translating gives CSATQEIQETQYF.

This clonotype was observed a single time. The chain links TRBV20-1 to TRBJ2-1; D is possibly TRBD2 (6 bases). Trimming removed 5 bases from V and 12 bases from J, with 17 bases in between. Germline CDR1 and CDR2: DFQATT and SNEGSKA (reference sequence). The CDR3 totals 12 residues. The CDR3 coding sequence is TGCAGTGCTCCCGGACTCGGGGGTGTGCAGTTCTTC. Translation: CSAPGLGGVQFF.

A note on this clonotype: At one end the junction does not follow the germline gene, possibly because of a read error. J is TRBJ2-1 and V is TRBV7-3; no clear D gene. CDR3 length: 13 amino acids. Germline CDR1 SGHTA, CDR2 FQGTGA. The CDR3 coding sequence is TGTGCCATCAGCAACCCCACCTACAATGAGCAGTTCTTC. Translated: CAISNPTYNEQFF.

CDR3 region: CASSLETAMGYEQYF. The CDR3 DNA sequence: TGCGCCAGCAGCTTGGAGACAGCCATGGGCTACGAGCAGTACTTC. The rearrangement uses TRBV5-1 and TRBJ2-7; possible D gene TRBD1, 5 bases. V gave up 0 bases and J gave up 3 bases, with 13 bases separating them. CDR1 is SGHRS, CDR2 YFSETQ, per germline. The CDR3 is 15 amino acids.

This clonotype was seen a handful of times. The chain links TRBV6-2 or TRBV6-3 to TRBJ2-2; TRBD2 matches 7 bases. The CDR3 loop spans 14 amino acids. CDR1 MNHEY and CDR2 SVGEGT come from the germline V gene. J gave up 7 bases and V 2 bases, and 4 bases lay outside the gene matches. Written as DNA, the CDR3 is TGTGCCAGCAGTTACCCCGGCGGGAGCGGGGAGCTGTTTTTT. Translation: CASSYPGGSGELFF.

This chain joins TRBV2 and TRBJ2-7, with D perhaps matching TRBD1 (5 bases). CDR3 size: 13 residues. V lost 6 bases and J lost 2, with 11 bases in between. Germline CDR1 SNHLY, CDR2 FYNNEI. The CDR3 coding sequence is TGTGCCAGCAGGGCCAAAGGGGCCTACGAGCAGTACTTC. Its translation is CASRAKGAYEQYF.

The sample holds a few counts of this clonotype. For the CDR3, the DNA is TGCGCCAGCACCTCGGAGGGGCAGATCACAGATACGCAGTATTTT. Translated, it gives CASTSEGQITDTQYF. The genes are TRBV5-1 and TRBJ2-3, with D perhaps matching TRBD2 (6 bases). Germline loops: CDR1 SGHRS, CDR2 YFSETQ. Trimming cost V 6 bases and J 2 bases, with 16 bases left between them. The CDR3 runs 15 residues.

The table lists this clonotype with a few counts. The rearrangement uses TRBV20-1 and TRBJ2-7; 9 bases map to TRBD1. In germline, CDR1 is DFQATT, CDR2 SNEGSKA (reference sequence). Trimming took 3 bases from V and 3 from J; bases not matched to a gene: 0. The CDR3 spans 12 residues. CDR3 sequence: CSARTGGYEQYF. DNA of the CDR3: TGCAGTGCTAGGACAGGGGGCTACGAGCAGTACTTC.

The chain recombines TRBV20-1 with TRBJ2-1; TRBD2 agrees at 8 bases. The CDR3 runs to 15 residues. Trimming removed 6 bases from V and 5 bases from J; junction bases left unmatched: 12. Per germline, CDR1 DFQATT and CDR2 SNEGSKA (reference sequence). CDR3 amino acids: CSAKGPGGAHNEQFF. As DNA, the CDR3 is TGCAGTGCGAAGGGACCGGGAGGGGCCCACAATGAGCAGTTCTTC.

For this clonotype: As the CDR3 is not closed by the conserved phenylalanine or tryptophan, this likely results from a read error. The chain links TRBV20-1 to TRBJ1-5; 7 nucleotides line up with TRBD1. The germline V gene encodes CDR1 DFQATT and CDR2 SNEGSKA (reference sequence). The CDR3 consists of 14 residues. V trimming: 6 bases; J trimming: 0 bases; junction bases outside the gene matches: 5. The CDR3 protein is CSALTGNSNQPQHY. For the CDR3, the DNA is TGCAGTGCCCTGACAGGGAATAGCAATCAGCCCCAGCATTAT.

The chain recombines TRBV20-1 with TRBJ1-1; D is ambiguous. Germline loops: CDR1 DFQATT, CDR2 SNEGSKA (reference sequence). V lost 5 bases, J lost 11 bases, and 15 bases lay in between. There are 11 residues in the CDR3. CDR3 coding DNA: TGCAGTGCTGAAGACACCCCAAGCGCTTTCTTT. It encodes CSAEDTPSAFF.

This clonotype has a handful of counts. The chain has TRBV7-2 and TRBJ2-7; either TRBD1 or TRBD2 may supply D (5 bases each). The length of the CDR3 is 15 residues. Germline CDR1 is SGHTA and CDR2 is FQGNSA. Deletions cut 1 base from V and 2 bases from J, with 12 bases between. CDR3: CASSLEGLGAYEQYF. CDR3 coding DNA: TGTGCCAGCAGCTTAGAGGGGCTGGGGGCCTACGAGCAGTACTTC.

J is TRBJ2-4 and V is TRBV7-2, with unresolved D. CDR3 length: 11 amino acids. Trimming cost V 4 bases and J 8 bases, with 6 bases left between them. Looked up from germline, CDR1 is SGHTA and CDR2 is FQGNSA. Written as DNA, the CDR3 is TGTGCCAGCAGCTCCGCCGACATTCAGTACTTC. It codes for CASSSADIQYF. Supplemented by reference TRBV7-2 and TRBJ2-4, the full variable domain reads GAGVSQSPSNKVTEKGKDVELRCDPISGHTALYWYRQSLGQGLEFLIYFQGNSAPDKSGLPSDRFSAERTGGSVSTLTIQRTQQEDSAVYLCASSSADIQYFGAGTRLSVL.

The chain joins TRBV7-6 to TRBJ2-7, with 9 positions matching TRBD2. Germline V gene lookup returns CDR1 SGHVS and CDR2 FNYEAQ. The CDR3 runs 15 residues. Trimming cost V 5 bases and J 3 bases; bases outside gene matches: 8. CDR3 protein: CASSRLLAGFYEQYF. The CDR3 region has the DNA TGTGCCAGCAGCCGCCTTCTAGCGGGATTCTACGAGCAGTACTTC.

This clonotype rates as large. The V call is TRBV6-6, the J call TRBJ2-1; a possible D gene is TRBD1 (5 bases). The CDR3 contains 15 residues. Trimming removed 2 bases at V and 5 bases at J, with 13 bases between. Germline assignment: CDR1 MNHNY and CDR2 SVGAGI (reference sequence). This CDR3 reads CASSYRGLVNNEQFF. Written as DNA, the CDR3 is TGTGCCAGCAGTTACAGGGGTCTAGTCAACAATGAGCAGTTCTTC.